Listed below are T cell receptor beta chains from one sample, sequenced in a study of blood T cell repertoires in COVID-19. Libraries were prepared by immunoSEQ multiplex PCR; TCRdb keeps only in-frame clonotypes and omits some of them. The table records about 50,000 clones, 85% to 90% of them present only once. Material: peripheral blood. The origin of the receptors is a man in his 60s with acute or convalescent COVID-19. Each CDR3 is given without its conserved first and last residue.

v_gene: TRBV27; len: 13; j_gene: TRBJ1-6; CDR3aa: ASSLLAVRASPLH
v_gene: TRBV7-9; len: 10; j_gene: TRBJ1-2; CDR3aa: ASSLSGDGYT
v_gene: TRBV30; len: 10; j_gene: TRBJ2-7; CDR3aa: AWSPRTNEQY
v_gene: TRBV9; len: 12; j_gene: TRBJ2-7; CDR3aa: ASSGGQGNYEQY
v_gene: TRBV11-2; len: 15; j_gene: TRBJ2-5; CDR3aa: ASSPGLAGEGGETQY
v_gene: TRBV25-1; len: 15; j_gene: TRBJ2-1; CDR3aa: ASSEYGAGASNNEQF
v_gene: TRBV29-1; len: 12; j_gene: TRBJ1-1; CDR3aa: SVLRTTDNTEAF
v_gene: TRBV19; len: 16; j_gene: TRBJ2-7; CDR3aa: ASSPGLAGGTRHYEQY
v_gene: TRBV12-5; len: 12; j_gene: TRBJ1-3; CDR3aa: ASARAGGGNTIY
v_gene: TRBV27; len: 11; j_gene: TRBJ2-3; CDR3aa: ASSLLELDTQY
v_gene: TRBV28; len: 11; j_gene: TRBJ1-4; CDR3aa: ASSFGGEEKLF
v_gene: TRBV28; len: 13; j_gene: TRBJ1-6; CDR3aa: ASRDSGHLNKPLH
v_gene: TRBV20-1; len: 9; j_gene: TRBJ2-1; CDR3aa: SARPSDEQF
v_gene: TRBV28; len: 12; j_gene: TRBJ2-7; CDR3aa: ASRRDMTGAKQY
v_gene: TRBV4-2; len: 12; j_gene: TRBJ1-5; CDR3aa: ASSFRGAPEPQH
v_gene: TRBV29-1; len: 11; j_gene: TRBJ2-5; CDR3aa: SVADTYQETQY
v_gene: TRBV5-1; len: 12; j_gene: TRBJ2-1; CDR3aa: ASSIGLGGYEQF
v_gene: TRBV2; len: 13; j_gene: TRBJ2-7; CDR3aa: ASSRTSGSLDEQY
v_gene: TRBV15; len: 14; j_gene: TRBJ2-7; CDR3aa: ATSRDRSGGSYEQY
v_gene: TRBV9; len: 13; j_gene: TRBJ1-3; CDR3aa: ASSPQMGGSATIY
v_gene: TRBV11-3; len: 13; j_gene: TRBJ2-1; CDR3aa: ASSSRDRGLDEQF
v_gene: TRBV7-8; len: 12; j_gene: TRBJ1-1; CDR3aa: ASWENIMNTEAF
v_gene: TRBV15; len: 13; j_gene: TRBJ1-2; CDR3aa: ATSREPQGVYGYT
v_gene: TRBV3-1/TRBV3-2; len: 15; j_gene: TRBJ2-2; CDR3aa: ASSPHLEAYSTGELF
v_gene: TRBV19; len: 14; j_gene: TRBJ1-5; CDR3aa: ASSPWTGDSNQPQH
v_gene: TRBV30; len: 12; j_gene: TRBJ1-2; CDR3aa: AWSPPPGLFGYT
v_gene: TRBV5-1; len: 13; j_gene: TRBJ1-2; CDR3aa: ASSLGRTDTDGYT
v_gene: TRBV24-1; len: 11; j_gene: TRBJ2-3; CDR3aa: ATSDPRLHSLY
v_gene: TRBV18; len: 12; j_gene: TRBJ2-3; CDR3aa: ASSRGGTTDTQY
v_gene: TRBV5-4; len: 15; j_gene: TRBJ2-7; CDR3aa: ASSSGPGIPDSYEQY
v_gene: TRBV9; len: 13; j_gene: TRBJ1-2; CDR3aa: ASSGDSALSYGYT
v_gene: TRBV30; len: 15; j_gene: TRBJ1-5; CDR3aa: AWSGVAGTGMHQPQH
v_gene: TRBV6-2/TRBV6-3; len: 12; j_gene: TRBJ1-5; CDR3aa: ASSGTGGGQPQH
v_gene: TRBV5-5; len: 11; j_gene: TRBJ1-2; CDR3aa: ASSPVAGYGYT
v_gene: TRBV6-2/TRBV6-3; len: 11; j_gene: TRBJ1-2; CDR3aa: ASSPRQGHGYT
v_gene: TRBV19; len: 14; j_gene: TRBJ2-1; CDR3aa: ASRERTLRSYNEQF
v_gene: TRBV10-1; len: 11; j_gene: TRBJ2-7; CDR3aa: ASSDGRGYEQY
v_gene: TRBV28; len: 10; j_gene: TRBJ2-7; CDR3aa: ASSLGGREQY
v_gene: TRBV18; len: 14; j_gene: TRBJ1-5; CDR3aa: ASSPPSGIPNQPQH
v_gene: TRBV7-8; len: 16; j_gene: TRBJ2-1; CDR3aa: ASRRTSGIGPSYNEQF
v_gene: TRBV27; len: 15; j_gene: TRBJ2-7; CDR3aa: ASSNPGLAGASYEQY
v_gene: TRBV15; len: 12; j_gene: TRBJ1-2; CDR3aa: ATSRGDSFYGYT
v_gene: TRBV5-1; len: 14; j_gene: TRBJ1-2; CDR3aa: ASSRGGQADNYGYT
v_gene: TRBV5-1; len: 14; j_gene: TRBJ2-7; CDR3aa: ASSLTPSTGSYEQY
v_gene: TRBV4-1; len: 15; j_gene: TRBJ1-1; CDR3aa: ASSQGGDPAGNTEAF
v_gene: TRBV30; len: 15; j_gene: TRBJ2-2; CDR3aa: ASPTAAAGGFTGELF
v_gene: TRBV10-3; len: 13; j_gene: TRBJ2-7; CDR3aa: AISEPAPGQGLQY
v_gene: TRBV5-1; len: 13; j_gene: TRBJ2-1; CDR3aa: ASSGVGTGINEQF
v_gene: TRBV5-1; len: 14; j_gene: TRBJ2-1; CDR3aa: ASSLRGGSSYNEQF
v_gene: TRBV24-1; len: 13; j_gene: TRBJ1-5; CDR3aa: ATASTGSGNQPQH
v_gene: TRBV12-5; len: 13; j_gene: TRBJ2-3; CDR3aa: ASGYGDYSTDTQY
v_gene: TRBV5-1; len: 14; j_gene: TRBJ1-1; CDR3aa: ASLPGGGAPNTEAF
v_gene: TRBV5-5; len: 13; j_gene: TRBJ1-2; CDR3aa: ASSFAGQGNYGYT
v_gene: TRBV29-1; len: 8; j_gene: TRBJ1-1; CDR3aa: SAGMTEAF
v_gene: TRBV6-6; len: 11; j_gene: TRBJ1-4; CDR3aa: ASMGGWDEKLF
v_gene: TRBV2; len: 11; j_gene: TRBJ2-5; CDR3aa: ATIWKGKETQY
v_gene: TRBV5-1; len: 15; j_gene: TRBJ1-4; CDR3aa: ASKGGGSGRRNEKLF
v_gene: TRBV6-4; len: 11; j_gene: TRBJ1-1; CDR3aa: ASRDSLNTEAF